This T cell receptor beta chain was documented in a study of vaccination and CD4 T cells after COVID-19. Looked up from germline, CDR1 is DFQATT and CDR2 is SNEGSKA (reference sequence). The CDR3 spans 14 residues. With 3 bases removed from V and 4 bases from J, the gap between germline ends came to 13 bases. On this clonotype: Its antigen remains unknown.

Sequencing of cultured CD4+ T cell DNA used the Oncomine TCR Beta short-read assay. MiXCR, run by TCRdb on the PCR reads, gives a single entry per CDR3 protein. The table has around 12,000 distinct CDR3 sequences, less than 45% seen once. Treatment noted: roughly 10-day PBMC culture with coronavirus spike peptide pools or control peptides (ViraFEST assay). The specimen comprised CD4+ T cells from blood, cultured in vitro, sampled after SARS-CoV-2 vaccination. The clonotype originates from a human donor who had recovered from COVID-19. The chain links TRBV20-1 to TRBJ2-1; the D gene could be TRBD1 or TRBD2 (5 bases each). The CDR3 bases are TGCAGTGCTAGTCGGGGCCCTCAATACAATGAGCAGTTCTTC. Its protein is CSASRGPQYNEQFF.